These 14 T cell receptor beta chains were all obtained from the same sample, sequenced in a study of OX40 agonist ivuxolimab in advanced cancers. Profiled with immunoSEQ multiplex PCR; TCRdb holds only in-frame clones, not every one. The sample yields around 100,000 clones, roughly 95% seen once. The specimen was CD4+ or CD8+ T cells sorted from blood, collected in a trial of the OX40 agonist ivuxolimab. Receptors originate from an adult with an advanced solid tumor such as melanoma, head and neck, liver or kidney cancer.

The genes are TRBV19 and TRBJ2-7; TRBD1 agrees at 11 bases. The CDR3 runs to 16 residues. Trimming at V came to 2 bases and at J to 2 bases, leaving 5 bases not matched to a gene. CDR1 is LNHDA and CDR2 is SQIVND in the germline V gene (reference sequence). In nucleotides, the CDR3 is TGTGCCAGTAGTATAAGTCTGGGACAGGGGGCCTACGAGCAGTACTTC. Translated: CASSISLGQGAYEQYF.

The genes are TRBV19 and TRBJ2-7; either TRBD1 or TRBD2 may supply D (6 bases each). The CDR3 sequence is 12 residues long. Trimming pared 4 bases from V and 3 bases from J, leaving 7 bases between. Germline assignment: CDR1 LNHDA and CDR2 SQIVND (reference sequence). CDR3 region: CASSKGGYEQYF. DNA of the CDR3: TGTGCCAGTAGTAAGGGGGGCTACGAGCAGTACTTC.

This chain connects TRBV29-1 to TRBJ2-2, with D possibly matching TRBD2 (5 bases). V dropped 5 bases and J dropped 3 bases, with 7 bases sitting between them. The CDR3 has 12 amino acids. Germline lookup yields CDR1 SQVTM and CDR2 ANQGSEA. CDR3 sequence: CSVPRDTGELFF. For the CDR3, the DNA is TGCAGCGTTCCGAGGGACACCGGGGAGCTGTTTTTT.

The chain uses TRBV9 and TRBJ2-1, with D possibly TRBD2 on 5 matching bases. Germline lookup yields CDR1 SGDLS and CDR2 YYNGEE. The CDR3 loop spans 16 amino acids. The V end lost 6 bases, the J end lost 4 bases, and 20 bases lay between the germline ends. The CDR3 DNA reads TGTGCCAGCACTCCCATGGGCGGGCCCGGGTACAATGAGCAGTTCTTC. This gives the protein CASTPMGGPGYNEQFF.

The rearrangement links TRBV4-1 to TRBJ2-1, with TRBD2 matching over 16 bases. The CDR3 covers 15 residues. CDR1 and CDR2 from the germline V gene are MGHRA and YSYEKL. J was trimmed by 7 bases and V by 10 bases; bases with no gene match: 7. CDR3 sequence: CATGLAGGGGNEQFF. The CDR3 DNA sequence: TGCGCCACGGGACTAGCGGGAGGGGGGGGAAATGAGCAGTTCTTC.

V and J are TRBV27 and TRBJ2-7, with D perhaps TRBD2 (6 bases). Per the germline V gene, CDR1 is MNHEY and CDR2 is SMNVEV (reference sequence). This CDR3 has 14 residues. Trimming took 5 bases from V and 2 from J, leaving 13 bases between them. The CDR3 reads CASSPGGETYEQYF. As DNA, the CDR3 is TGTGCCAGCAGTCCAGGAGGGGAGACCTACGAGCAGTACTTC.

V is TRBV7-9 and J is TRBJ2-7, with TRBD2 as a possible D gene (6 bases). The CDR3 loop spans 14 amino acids. Germline V gene data show CDR1 as SEHNR and CDR2 as FQNEAQ (reference sequence). V was cut by 1 base and J by 5 bases, with 12 bases left in between. The CDR3 here is CASSLGTGVDEQYF. The CDR3 coding sequence is TGTGCCAGCAGCTTAGGTACGGGAGTGGACGAGCAGTACTTC.

This clone was detected only once. The chain employs TRBV9 and TRBJ2-3; TRBD2 aligns across 8 bases. V was pared by 2 bases and J by 0 bases, with 8 bases of the junction left unmatched. Germline loops: CDR1 SGDLS, CDR2 YYNGEE. The CDR3 loop spans 17 amino acids. CDR3 protein: CASSVVSGATSTDTQYF. The CDR3, as DNA: TGTGCCAGCAGCGTCGTTAGCGGGGCTACTAGCACAGATACGCAGTATTTT.

In this sample, this clone turned up once. The V gene is TRBV28, the J gene TRBJ1-2; TRBD1 matches 9 bases. V was pared by 5 bases and J by 0 bases, with 10 bases of the junction left unmatched. This CDR3 contains 17 residues. Germline V gene lookup returns CDR1 MDHEN and CDR2 SYDVKM. CDR3 residues: CASSDRQGGLPNYGYTF. CDR3 DNA sequence: TGTGCCAGCAGTGACCGACAGGGGGGCTTGCCTAACTATGGCTACACCTTC.

This clone was recorded once. J is TRBJ1-1 and V is TRBV11-2, with a tentative D call TRBD1 (5 bases). The CDR3 runs to 16 residues. Germline V gene data show CDR1 as SGHAT and CDR2 as FQNNGV. V gave up 5 bases and J gave up 2 bases, with 18 bases separating them. The CDR3 coding sequence is TGTGCCAGCAGCCCAAAGCGTGGGGCAGCAAACACTGAAGCTTTCTTT. This translates into CASSPKRGAANTEAFF.

The chain joins TRBV19 to TRBJ2-1; 9 bases are a match to TRBD1. Per germline, CDR1 LNHDA and CDR2 SQIVND (reference sequence). This CDR3 is built from 16 residues. J lost 3 bases, V lost 5 bases, and 8 bases had no gene match. The CDR3 is CASSYGRDRVYNEQFF. The CDR3, as DNA: TGTGCCAGTAGTTATGGCCGGGACAGGGTCTACAATGAGCAGTTCTTC.

This chain uses TRBV28 with TRBJ2-7, with D perhaps TRBD1 (6 bases). Germline loops: CDR1 MDHEN, CDR2 SYDVKM. This CDR3 is 13 amino acids long. Trimming pared 7 bases from V and 5 bases from J, leaving 15 bases between. This CDR3 is CASKGRGWNEQYF. The DNA of the CDR3 is TGTGCCAGCAAGGGCAGGGGATGGAACGAGCAGTACTTC.

V and J are TRBV2 and TRBJ2-7; the match to TRBD2 covers 14 bases. Germline V CDR1 and CDR2: SNHLY, FYNNEI. Losses at the gene ends were 7 bases for V and 5 bases for J; bases not matched to a gene: 4. The CDR3 runs to 14 residues. CDR3 DNA sequence: TGTGCCAGCACCGGGACTAGCGGGAGACACGAGCAGTACTTC. It yields the protein CASTGTSGRHEQYF.

This CDR3 reads CASSSATGGSYEQYF. CDR3 coding DNA: TGTGCCAGCAGCTCAGCGACAGGGGGCAGCTACGAGCAGTACTTC. This chain uses TRBV13 with TRBJ2-7; TRBD1 matches 10 bases. This CDR3 has 15 residues. In germline, CDR1 is PRHDT, CDR2 FYEKMQ (reference sequence). V was pared by 4 bases and J by 3 bases, with 6 bases of the junction left unmatched.